This T cell receptor (beta chain) is drawn from a study of T-cell memory formation after mild COVID-19. The CDR3 runs 16 residues. The germline CDR1 and CDR2 sequences are SNHLY and FYNNEI. Trimming cost V 4 bases and J 1 base, with 16 bases left between them. Comments on this clonotype: Its target is unknown.

TCRdb passed the 5' RACE reads through MiXCR, listing each CDR3 protein once. This sample has some 450,000 distinct CDR3 sequences, with 20% found just once. Study conclusions and caveats: CD4+ contracting clones were mainly CM and EM; CD8+ ones, EMRA.

J is TRBJ2-5 and V is TRBV2; perhaps TRBD2 as D (5 bases). Sequencing was performed on PBMCs or a T cell subset sorted from them (not recorded which). This clonotype was obtained from an adult woman who had mild COVID-19 (a few samples of this study predate the infection). Cell type and time point are not known. The CDR3, as DNA: TGTGCCAGCAGTGCTCCGGGCCAGAGGGCCCAAGAGACCCAGTACTTC. Amino acids: CASSAPGQRAQETQYF.